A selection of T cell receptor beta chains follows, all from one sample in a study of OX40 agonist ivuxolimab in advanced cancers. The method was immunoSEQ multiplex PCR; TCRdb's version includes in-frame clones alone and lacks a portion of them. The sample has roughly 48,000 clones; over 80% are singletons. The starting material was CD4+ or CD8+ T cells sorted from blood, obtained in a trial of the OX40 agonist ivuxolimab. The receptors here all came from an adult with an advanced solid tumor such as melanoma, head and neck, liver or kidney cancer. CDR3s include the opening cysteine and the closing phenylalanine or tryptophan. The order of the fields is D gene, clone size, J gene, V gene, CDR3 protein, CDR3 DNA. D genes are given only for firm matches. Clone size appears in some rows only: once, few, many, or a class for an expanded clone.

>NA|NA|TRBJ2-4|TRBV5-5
CASSLEIMKNIQYF
TGTGCCAGCAGCTTGGAGATCATGAAAAACATTCAGTACTTC
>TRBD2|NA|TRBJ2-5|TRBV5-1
CASSFSGVGETQYF
TGCGCCAGCAGCTTTAGCGGGGTCGGGGAGACCCAGTACTTC
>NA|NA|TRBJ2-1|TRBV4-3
CASSQESFSYNEQFF
TGCGCCAGCAGCCAAGAGTCCTTCTCCTACAATGAGCAGTTCTTC
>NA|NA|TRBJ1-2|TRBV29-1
CSVEASYGYTF
TGCAGCGTTGAGGCCAGCTATGGCTACACCTTC
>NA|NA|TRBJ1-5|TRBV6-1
CASSINSNQPQHF
TGTGCCAGCAGTATCAATAGCAATCAGCCCCAGCATTTT
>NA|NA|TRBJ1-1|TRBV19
CASIKGVGAWETEAFF
TGTGCCAGTATTAAGGGTGTCGGGGCGTGGGAGACTGAAGCTTTCTTT
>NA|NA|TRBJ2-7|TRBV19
CARRIRTSGLSYEQYF
TGTGCCAGACGTATTAGGACCTCTGGTTTATCTTACGAGCAGTACTTC
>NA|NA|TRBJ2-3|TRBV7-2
CASSLAPGPQTDTQYF
TGTGCCAGCAGCTTAGCCCCGGGGCCCCAGACAGATACGCAGTATTTT
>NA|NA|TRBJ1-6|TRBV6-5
CASRRTDANSPLHF
TGTGCCAGCAGGCGAACAGATGCCAATTCACCCCTCCACTTT
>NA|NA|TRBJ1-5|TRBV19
CASSPNMFSNQPQHF
TGTGCCAGTAGTCCGAACATGTTTTCTAATCAGCCCCAGCATTTT
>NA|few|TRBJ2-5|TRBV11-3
CASSLDPMGTQYF
TGTGCCAGCAGCTTAGATCCTATGGGGACCCAGTACTTC
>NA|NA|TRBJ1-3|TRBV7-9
CASSLALGGSGNTIYF
TGTGCCAGCAGCTTAGCGCTAGGGGGGTCTGGAAACACCATATATTTT
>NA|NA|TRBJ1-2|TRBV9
CASSFRVGGVGGYTF
TGTGCCAGCAGCTTCCGAGTTGGGGGAGTGGGGGGCTACACCTTC
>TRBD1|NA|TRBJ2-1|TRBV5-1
CASSPGQGTPYNEQFF
TGCGCCAGCAGCCCCGGACAGGGAACGCCCTACAATGAGCAGTTCTTC
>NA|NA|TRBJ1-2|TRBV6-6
CASSRGPNYGYTF
TGTGCCAGCTCGCGCGGCCCTAACTATGGCTACACCTTC
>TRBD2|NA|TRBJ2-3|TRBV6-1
CASMGLAGRTDTQYF
TGTGCCAGCATGGGACTAGCGGGCCGCACAGATACGCAGTATTTT
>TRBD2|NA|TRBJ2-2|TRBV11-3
CASSLGLAGGRGELFF
TGTGCCAGCAGCTTGGGCCTAGCGGGGGGCCGGGGGGAGCTGTTTTTT
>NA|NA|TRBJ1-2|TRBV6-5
CASSYSPNGIYGYTF
TGTGCCAGCAGTTACTCACCGAATGGGATATATGGCTACACCTTC
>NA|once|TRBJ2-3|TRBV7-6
CASSLATGYQGTDTQYF
TGTGCCAGCAGCTTAGCCACAGGGTATCAAGGCACAGATACGCAGTATTTT
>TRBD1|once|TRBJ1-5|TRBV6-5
CASSSRQGRSHQPQHF
TGTGCCAGCAGTTCCAGACAGGGGAGGTCGCATCAGCCCCAGCATTTT
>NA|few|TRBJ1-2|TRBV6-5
CASSYRTNYGYTF
TGTGCCAGCAGTTACAGGACTAACTATGGCTACACCTTC
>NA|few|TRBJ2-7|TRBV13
CASSLVAGLWEDYEQYF
TGTGCCAGCAGCTTAGTGGCGGGGCTTTGGGAGGATTACGAGCAGTACTTC
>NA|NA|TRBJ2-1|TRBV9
CASSVAVGGGSSSYNEQFF
TGTGCCAGCAGCGTAGCAGTCGGCGGGGGCTCGAGCTCCTACAATGAGCAGTTCTTC
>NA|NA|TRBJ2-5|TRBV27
CASSTDIEETQYF
TGTGCCAGCAGTACGGACATAGAAGAGACCCAGTACTTC
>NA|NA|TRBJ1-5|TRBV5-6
CASSLSAAAVSQPQHF
TGTGCCAGCAGCTTATCCGCGGCCGCGGTTAGTCAGCCCCAGCATTTT
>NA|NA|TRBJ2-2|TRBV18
CASSYTNTGELFF
TGTGCCAGCTCGTACACGAACACCGGGGAGCTGTTTTTT
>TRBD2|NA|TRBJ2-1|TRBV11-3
CASSSQGPGGGEQFF
TGTGCCAGCAGCTCCCAGGGCCCTGGGGGGGGTGAGCAGTTCTTC
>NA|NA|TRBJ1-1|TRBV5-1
CASSWGALTSRNTEAFF
TGCGCCAGCAGCTGGGGTGCTTTGACAAGCCGAAACACTGAAGCTTTCTTT
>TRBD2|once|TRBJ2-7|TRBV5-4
CASSVGGGVGTILHEQYF
TGTGCCAGCAGCGTGGGTGGGGGTGTGGGGACTATACTCCACGAGCAGTACTTC
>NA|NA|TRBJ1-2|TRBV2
CASSESGGGDLGYTF
TGTGCCAGCAGTGAATCGGGGGGCGGAGATCTTGGCTACACCTTC
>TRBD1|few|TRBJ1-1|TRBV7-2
CASSWDRGGTEAFF
TGTGCCAGCAGCTGGGACAGGGGTGGCACTGAAGCTTTCTTT
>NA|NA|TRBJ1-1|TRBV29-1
CSVRTSGDTEAFF
TGCAGCGTACGGACCTCTGGAGACACTGAAGCTTTCTTT
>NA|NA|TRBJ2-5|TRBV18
CASSRTTGVQETQYF
TGTGCCAGCTCACGAACGACAGGTGTCCAAGAGACCCAGTACTTC
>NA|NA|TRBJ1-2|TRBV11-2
CASSPMRRHGYTF
TGTGCCAGCAGCCCAATGCGCCGTCATGGCTACACCTTC
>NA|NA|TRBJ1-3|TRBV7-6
CASSPQGGGVINTIYF
TGTGCCAGCAGCCCTCAGGGTGGGGGGGTAATAAACACCATATATTTT
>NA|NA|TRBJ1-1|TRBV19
CASSITDLGSEAFF
TGTGCCAGTAGTATCACGGACCTCGGCAGTGAAGCTTTCTTT
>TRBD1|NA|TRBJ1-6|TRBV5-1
CASSLDRGPSPLHF
TGCGCCAGCAGCTTAGACAGGGGGCCCTCACCCCTCCACTTT